This TCR beta chain appears in the sequencing data of a study of blood T cell repertoires in COVID-19. Overall study context: Sample material is recorded as cDNA or gDNA derived from T cells, B-cell-depleted T cells, or PBMCs.

In germline, CDR1 is SGHAT, CDR2 FQNNGV. The V gene lost 1 base and the J gene lost 3 bases, with 12 bases spanning the gap. The CDR3 loop spans 15 amino acids. Data came from immunoSEQ multiplex PCR; TCRdb stores just in-frame clones and leaves some out. The table has roughly 400,000 clones, 89% seen once. All enrollees were roughly 18 to 89 years old and from roughly 22 US areas. The TCR sequence derives from a woman in her twenties or thirties who had recovered from COVID-19. Sequencing was performed on PBMCs or T cells enriched from blood (not recorded which). The chain is built from TRBV11-2 and TRBJ1-2, with D uncertain. CDR3 in DNA: TGTGCCAGCAGCTTAGGCGTAGTCGTGGACTATGGCTACACCTTC. Its translation is CASSLGVVVDYGYTF. Variable domain in full (rest from reference TRBV11-2 and TRBJ1-2): EAGVAQSPRYKIIEKRQSVAFWCNPISGHATLYWYQQILGQGPKLLIQFQNNGVVDDSQLPKDRFSAERLKGVDSTLKIQPAKLEDSAVYLCASSLGVVVDYGYTFGSGTRLTVV.